The rows below give T cell receptor beta chains drawn from one sample of a study of T cells in Graves' hyperthyroidism and ophthalmopathy. TCRdb itself ran the multiplex PCR reads through MiXCR, one entry per CDR3 protein. The top ten hold 8% to 8.5% of the sample, which has 600,000 or so distinct CDR3 sequences, about 43% seen once. Sample: peripheral blood or thyroid tissue (not recorded which). Receptors originate from a woman younger than 35 with Graves' hyperthyroidism. The conserved cysteine and the conserved F or W are not part of the CDR3 here.

j_gene	v_gene	CDR3aa
TRBJ2-2	TRBV9	ASSSGIGELF
TRBJ1-4	TRBV6-5	ASSYLTGGGEKLF
TRBJ1-2	TRBV7-9	ASSPPTVNGYT
TRBJ2-7	TRBV15	ATSSEAQTGLNEQY
TRBJ2-7	TRBV20-1	STREPGGSYEQY
TRBJ2-5	TRBV29-1	SVWGGRDQETQY
TRBJ2-7	TRBV6-5	ASSFGLARSEQY
TRBJ1-4	TRBV2	ASSERVGRGEKLV
TRBJ1-4	TRBV10-3	AVRDSENEKLF
TRBJ1-5	TRBV7-2	ASSLEDSNQPQH
TRBJ2-7	TRBV7-2	ASSSRDRAEQY
TRBJ1-4	TRBV20-1	SAGEGATNEKLF
TRBJ1-1	TRBV6-1	ASGKTGRAF
TRBJ2-7	TRBV5-6	ASSAQRGTNYEQY
TRBJ1-2	TRBV10-3	AISVAVDGYT
TRBJ2-7	TRBV7-9	ASSPRDRSSYEQY
TRBJ1-1	TRBV5-8	ASSAATGGTEAF
TRBJ2-7	TRBV7-2	ASSPTETEQY
TRBJ1-5	TRBV20-1	SLNRAGSNQPQH
TRBJ1-1	TRBV24-1	ATRTGNTEAF
TRBJ2-2	TRBV7-9	ASSLAARAGELF
TRBJ1-2	TRBV7-9	ASSLGQGGAGNT